The present T cell receptor (beta chain) was sequenced within a study of shared clonotypes between healthy human individuals. V was trimmed by 1 base and J by 6 bases, leaving 7 bases between them. CDR3 length: 12 residues. Germline V gene lookup returns CDR1 SGHAT and CDR2 FQNNGV. The repertoire was sequenced with immunoSEQ multiplex PCR; TCRdb's copy has only in-frame clones and lacks some. Among 1.5 million to 2.5 million clones listed, approximately 94% were seen once. Terminally differentiated effector memory CD45RA+ cells were left out of the naive CD8 fraction, which was CD45RO-negative and positively selected for CCR7.

This clonotype was sampled from a man aged 18 to 35 in good health. Sequenced: naive CD8+ T cells sorted from blood. This chain uses TRBV11-2 with TRBJ2-7; either TRBD1 or TRBD2 may fit D (5 bases each). The CDR3 here is CASSLAGTEQYF. CDR3 nucleotide sequence: TGTGCCAGCAGCTTAGCAGGGACCGAGCAGTACTTC.